Listed here are 5 T cell receptor beta chains from one sample, sequenced in a study of regulatory T cells in long-lasting Graves disease. Both iRepertoire HTBI primers and Arm-PCR of CDR3 regions were used to build the TCR beta libraries. TCRdb itself ran the multiplex PCR reads through MiXCR, one entry per CDR3 protein. Of 530,000 or so distinct CDR3 sequences in the sample, 15% to 20% were seen once. Stated time point: newly diagnosed GD, antithyroid drugs for less than 3 months. Following extraction of RNA from PBMCs, that RNA was used to make the TCR library. These data were likewise used in another study, on T cells in Graves' hyperthyroidism and ophthalmopathy.

The sequencing used peripheral blood mononuclear cells (PBMCs), collected at new diagnosis, from a patient treated with antithyroid drugs. Every receptor here comes from a man aged 18-30 years with Graves disease.

This chain connects TRBV20-1 to TRBJ1-2; TRBD1 might be the D (5 bases). CDR1 is DFQATT, CDR2 SNEGSKA, per germline (reference sequence). CDR3 length equals 12 residues. The CDR3 DNA is TGCAGCTCCCCTAGGGGAAACTATGGCTACACCTTC. Translated, it gives CSSPRGNYGYTF.

The chain carries TRBV12-3 or TRBV12-4 and TRBJ1-2; TRBD1 might be the D (5 bases). The CDR3 covers 13 residues. Trimming took 3 bases from V and 8 from J, leaving 13 bases between them. The CDR3 spells CASSFSAGEGYTF. In DNA, the CDR3 is TGTGCCAGCAGTTTCTCTGCGGGGGAAGGCTACACCTTC.

In the case of this clonotype: A much larger clone differs by one base, so this may be a read error. J is TRBJ2-3 and V is TRBV11-2; the match to TRBD2 covers 7 bases. Trimming removed 8 bases from V and 3 bases from J; junction bases left unmatched: 8. Looked up from germline, CDR1 is SGHAT and CDR2 is FQNNGV. The CDR3 has 14 residues. CDR3 amino acids: CASQMAGETDTQYF. The DNA of the CDR3 is TGTGCCAGCCAGATGGCGGGAGAGACAGATACGCAGTATTTT.

The V gene is TRBV3-1, the J gene TRBJ2-7, with D possibly matching TRBD1 (6 bases). Germline CDR1 reads LGHDT; CDR2 reads YNNKEL (reference sequence). Trimming stripped 1 base from V and 4 bases from J, with 23 bases between. The CDR3 is 18 amino acids. This CDR3 reads CASSQGFTGRGTPYEQYF. The CDR3 bases are TGTGCCAGCAGCCAAGGGTTCACAGGGCGAGGAACCCCTTACGAGCAGTACTTC.

This rearrangement joins TRBV9 to TRBJ2-3; 7 nucleotides line up with TRBD2. Per the germline V gene, CDR1 is SGDLS and CDR2 is YYNGEE. The CDR3 spans 15 residues. With V trimmed by 1 base and J by 0 bases, 2 bases remained unmatched. CDR3 nucleotides: TGTGCCAGCAGCGTATTTAGCGGGAGCACAGATACGCAGTATTTT. Translated: CASSVFSGSTDTQYF.